This record concerns one TCR beta chain sequence. Antigen: not known. Germline loops: CDR1 MNHEY, CDR2 SMNVEV (reference sequence). CDR3 length equals 17 residues. V trimming: 3 bases; J trimming: 0 bases; junction bases outside the gene matches: 8. PCR was performed using 60 Vbeta and 13 Jbeta primers. How the authors handled the data: Later work found tens of millions of unique TCR beta chains, with 9.5 million to 11 million shared. Profiling relied on immunoSEQ multiplex PCR, and the TCRdb table lists in-frame clones only, not all of them. Clone size and the V and J calls come from that table; the DNA yielded D and trimming. The sample contains roughly 120,000 clones, 80% of which appear only once. The data belong to a study of cytomegalovirus exposure and HLA in healthy donors. General study findings and limits: In presence/absence analyses, roughly uniform sequencing depth across donors was assumed. It was likely that a cluster of highly shared sequence variants was a sequencing artifact. In a later analysis, CMV-associated beta chains were mostly HLA-associated, it appeared.

V usage is TRBV27 and J usage is TRBJ2-1; the match to TRBD2 covers 7 bases. Sequenced input: PBMCs. This sequence originates from a man under 40 in good health and CMV-seronegative. The CDR3 reads CASSLVRGGSSYNEQFF. CDR3 nucleotides: TGTGCCAGCAGTTTGGTTCGGGGCGGGAGCTCCTACAATGAGCAGTTCTTC.